Each of the 32 T cell receptor beta chains below was sequenced from the same sample in a study of molecular identifiers for immune sequencing clone quantification. TCRdb reprocessed the PCR reads with MiXCR, giving one entry per CDR3 protein. Among approximately 500,000 distinct CDR3 sequences listed, under 30% were seen once. Input material: naive CD8+ T cells from blood, with Jurkat cell RNA spiked in. Specified subset: FACS-sorted CD8+CD4-CCR7+CD45RA+ naive T cells. The receptors here all came from a human donor in good health. Some libraries in this study had Jurkat cell RNA spiked in.

The sample holds many counts of this clonotype. The V gene is TRBV7-9, the J gene TRBJ2-7, with D possibly TRBD1 on 7 matching bases. The CDR3 spans 13 residues. Germline values: CDR1 SEHNR, CDR2 FQNEAQ (reference sequence). V was cut by 8 bases and J by 3 bases, with 14 bases left in between. CDR3 in amino acids: CASGGTDLYEQYF. The CDR3 region has the DNA TGTGCCAGCGGCGGGACAGATCTCTACGAGCAGTACTTC.

This clonotype was seen a few times. This chain uses TRBV13 with TRBJ2-5, with 7 bases fitting TRBD1. The trim removed 7 bases at V and 5 bases at J, leaving 7 bases unmatched. CDR3 length equals 13 residues. Germline V gives CDR1 PRHDT, CDR2 FYEKMQ (reference sequence). The CDR3 nucleotides are TGTGCCAGCATAAGGACAGGTGGGGAGACCCAGTACTTC. As protein: CASIRTGGETQYF.

V gene TRBV11-2 combines with J gene TRBJ2-1; D possibly uses TRBD1 or TRBD2 (5 bases each). Germline-derived CDR1 and CDR2 are SGHAT and FQNNGV. This CDR3 is 13 amino acids long. Trimming pared 3 bases from V and 6 bases from J, leaving 9 bases between. The CDR3: CASSFSGGNEQFF. The CDR3, as DNA: TGTGCCAGCAGCTTCAGTGGGGGCAATGAGCAGTTCTTC.

This clonotype came up once. Sequence at one end of the junction differs from germline and may be a read error. V gene TRBV30 combines with J gene TRBJ2-3; D is possibly TRBD1 (6 bases). The length of the CDR3 is 17 residues. Germline V gene sequence: CDR1 GTSNPN, CDR2 SVGIG (reference sequence). For the CDR3, the DNA is TGTGCCTGGAGCGGATGGGGTGGCAGGGATCGGACAGCTACGCCGTATTTT. Its translation: CAWSGWGGRDRTATPYF.

A few counts support this clonotype. J is TRBJ2-5 and V is TRBV4-1; 10 bases map to TRBD2. CDR1 MGHRA and CDR2 YSYEKL come from the germline V gene. Trimming cost V 0 bases and J 5 bases; bases outside gene matches: 15. CDR3 length equals 19 residues. The CDR3 protein is CASSQDYRTSGRTGETQYF. In nucleotides, the CDR3 is TGCGCCAGCAGCCAAGATTATAGGACTAGCGGCCGCACTGGGGAGACCCAGTACTTC.

This clonotype was counted at least ten times. V is TRBV20-1 and J is TRBJ2-5; D call uncertain. The CDR3 totals 16 residues. V was pared by 5 bases and J by 1 base, with 20 bases between. CDR1 is DFQATT and CDR2 is SNEGSKA in the germline V gene (reference sequence). The DNA of the CDR3 is TGCAGTGCTCAGAACGAACCCTGGACGGTCCAAGAGACCCAGTACTTC. The encoded protein is CSAQNEPWTVQETQYF.

This clonotype was seen a few times. J is TRBJ2-7 and V is TRBV6-5; no reliable D call. From germline, CDR1 is MNHEY and CDR2 SVGAGI. The V gene lost 5 bases and the J gene lost 7 bases, with 12 bases spanning the gap. The CDR3 is 12 amino acids. The CDR3 loop is CASSPGAREQYF. The CDR3 coding sequence is TGTGCCAGCAGTCCAGGTGCGAGGGAGCAGTACTTC.

There are many counts of this clonotype. V is TRBV19 and J is TRBJ2-7; TRBD2 is a possible D gene (5 bases). The CDR3 sequence is 14 residues long. Germline CDR1 and CDR2: LNHDA and SQIVND (reference sequence). Between the trimmed V and J ends, which lost 5 bases and 2 bases, there was a span of 13 bases. The CDR3 DNA reads as TGTGCCAGTAGTCTAGGAGTAGCGACCTACGAGCAGTACTTC. Translating it yields CASSLGVATYEQYF.

The rearrangement links TRBV3-1 to TRBJ2-3, with D uncertain. The germline CDR1 and CDR2 sequences are LGHDT and YNNKEL (reference sequence). With 2 bases removed from V and 2 bases from J, the gap between germline ends came to 14 bases. There are 16 residues in the CDR3. The CDR3 spells CASSQPSRTFTDTQYF. Written as DNA, the CDR3 is TGTGCCAGCAGCCAACCCAGCAGAACCTTCACAGATACGCAGTATTTT.

Turning to this clonotype: With a much larger clone just one base away, this may be a read error. The chain couples TRBV20-1 to TRBJ2-3; possibly TRBD2 for D (6 bases). The V end lost 1 base, the J end lost 2 bases, and 10 bases lay between the germline ends. The CDR3 length is 14 residues. Germline CDR1 is DFQATT and CDR2 is SNEGSKA (reference sequence). The CDR3 DNA follows: TGCAGTGCTAGAGCCGCGGGGATCACAGATACGCAGTATTTT. As protein: CSARAAGITDTQYF.

On this clonotype: Just one base apart from a much larger clone, this may be a read error. V gene TRBV7-9 combines with J gene TRBJ2-3; 9 bases are a match to TRBD2. Germline V CDR1 and CDR2: SEHNR, FQNEAQ (reference sequence). The ends lost 3 bases at V and 8 bases at J; junction bases unmatched: 12. The CDR3 covers 16 residues. The DNA of the CDR3 is TGTGCCAGCAGCTTTCGCGGGAGGGCGGTGGCAGGTACGCAGTATTTT. Translating gives CASSFRGRAVAGTQYF.

Concerning this clonotype: Given a much more abundant clone one base away, this may be a read error. The chain uses TRBV4-3 and TRBJ1-3; D call uncertain. CDR3 length equals 15 residues. The ends were cut back, 4 bases at V and 3 bases at J, with 13 bases in the middle. CDR1 is LGHNA and CDR2 is YSLEER in the germline V gene. The CDR3 nucleotides are TGCGCCAGCAGCCTAGTGGAAGGAGGTGGAAACACCATATATTTT. It translates to CASSLVEGGGNTIYF.

This clonotype was detected many times. The chain combines TRBV28 with TRBJ2-7; possibly TRBD2 for D (6 bases). Germline assignment: CDR1 MDHEN and CDR2 SYDVKM. V lost 6 bases to trimming and J lost 7 bases, with 16 bases between them. There are 13 residues in the CDR3. Written as DNA, the CDR3 is TGTGCCAGCAGCCCGTCGGGGGTAAGAGAGCAGTACTTC. Amino acids: CASSPSGVREQYF.

The J gene is TRBJ2-7, the V gene TRBV4-1; the match to TRBD1 covers 7 bases. Germline V gene data show CDR1 as MGHRA and CDR2 as YSYEKL. Trimming removed 3 bases from V and 0 bases from J; junction bases left unmatched: 5. The CDR3 covers 15 residues. The CDR3: CASSQGQRSSYEQYF. The CDR3 DNA sequence: TGCGCCAGCAGCCAGGGACAGAGGAGCTCCTACGAGCAGTACTTC.

Note on this clonotype: A much bigger clone sits one base away, suggesting this may be a read error. This rearrangement joins TRBV4-2 to TRBJ2-3; D remains unclear. This CDR3 comprises 15 residues. CDR1 is LGHNA, CDR2 YNFKEQ, per germline. The CDR3 loop is CASSPLTDNPDTHYF. For the CDR3, the DNA is TGTGCCAGCAGCCCACTGACTGATAACCCAGATACGCACTATTTT.

This sequence joins TRBV9 and TRBJ2-3, with 11 bases aligning to TRBD2. CDR1 SGDLS and CDR2 YYNGEE come from the germline V gene. J lost 5 bases, V lost 1 base, and 6 bases had no gene match. The CDR3 covers 16 residues. The CDR3 sequence is CASSVLAGGPRDTQYF. As DNA, the CDR3 is TGTGCCAGCAGCGTATTAGCGGGAGGGCCGAGAGATACGCAGTATTTT.

The rearrangement uses TRBV7-2 and TRBJ2-7; 8 nucleotides line up with TRBD2. This CDR3 has 14 amino acids. Germline V gene data show CDR1 as SGHTA and CDR2 as FQGNSA. After removal of 2 bases from V and 4 bases from J, the junction contained 4 bases not matched to a gene. The CDR3 sequence is CASSLWREAYEQYF. The CDR3 DNA reads TGTGCCAGCAGCTTATGGCGGGAGGCATACGAGCAGTACTTC.

The CDR3 loop reads CAWSVTPGEQYF. The CDR3 DNA reads TGTGCCTGGAGTGTTACGCCTGGTGAGCAGTACTTC. J is TRBJ2-7 and V is TRBV30; D remains unclear. The germline V gene encodes CDR1 GTSNPN and CDR2 SVGIG (reference sequence). The CDR3 totals 12 residues. The germline V and J ends were trimmed by 0 bases and 7 bases, with 10 bases remaining between them.

This clonotype was counted only a few times. The rearrangement joins TRBV4-3 to TRBJ2-5; TRBD2 is a possible D gene (5 bases). The CDR3 runs 15 residues. The V and J ends lost 1 base and 5 bases respectively, with 14 bases between them. Germline CDR1 LGHNA, CDR2 YSLEER. The CDR3 region is CASSQGTLPGETQYF. In DNA, the CDR3 is TGCGCCAGCAGCCAAGGGACTCTCCCCGGCGAGACCCAGTACTTC.

This chain links TRBV30 with TRBJ2-3, with D possibly matching TRBD1 (5 bases). Trimming shortened V by 2 bases and J by 2 bases, and 14 bases separated the two germline ends. CDR1 is GTSNPN and CDR2 is SVGIG in the germline V gene (reference sequence). The CDR3 contains 15 residues. CDR3: CAWSQGSGNTDTQYF. The DNA for the CDR3 is TGTGCCTGGAGTCAAGGGTCAGGGAACACAGATACGCAGTATTTT.

This clonotype was picked up a small number of times. The chain recombines TRBV4-2 with TRBJ2-1; 10 positions match TRBD2. The CDR3 sequence is 15 residues long. The J segment lost 6 bases and the V segment lost 4 bases, leaving 6 bases of the junction unmatched. Germline V gene data show CDR1 as LGHNA and CDR2 as YNFKEQ. The CDR3 sequence is CASSLVAGGSNEQFF. CDR3 in DNA: TGTGCCAGCAGCCTGGTAGCGGGAGGTTCCAATGAGCAGTTCTTC.

The rearrangement uses TRBV3-1 and TRBJ2-1; 7 positions match TRBD1. The CDR3 runs 15 residues. V lost 1 base and J lost 6; bases outside the gene matches: 6. Per germline, CDR1 LGHDT and CDR2 YNNKEL (reference sequence). The CDR3 is CASSQGGQASNEQFF. In nucleotides, the CDR3 is TGTGCCAGCAGCCAAGGTGGACAGGCCTCCAATGAGCAGTTCTTC.

This clonotype is a singleton in its sample. No conserved phenylalanine or tryptophan ends this CDR3, so it is likely a read error. The chain has TRBV4-1 and TRBJ1-1, with unresolved D. The CDR3 is 13 amino acids. The germline V gene has CDR1 MGHRA and CDR2 YSYEKL. Between the trimmed V and J ends, which lost 1 base and 6 bases, there was a span of 9 bases. The CDR3 DNA is TGCGCCAGCAGCCAAGGGATAGTCGCTGAAGCTTTCCTT. Translated, it gives CASSQGIVAEAFL.

This clonotype has a handful of counts. The chain joins TRBV20-1 to TRBJ2-7; a weak D match, TRBD1 (5 bases). This CDR3 has 14 amino acids. From germline, CDR1 is DFQATT and CDR2 SNEGSKA (reference sequence). V was shortened by 5 bases and J by 1 base, with 15 bases between the two germline ends. DNA for the CDR3: TGCAGTGCTGAAGGGGAACTGACTTCCTACGAGCAGTACTTC. Protein product: CSAEGELTSYEQYF.

As to this clonotype: A much larger clone differs from this one at a single base, so this may be a read error. The chain joins TRBV7-2 to TRBJ2-3; a weak D match, TRBD1 (5 bases). Per germline, CDR1 SGHTA and CDR2 FQGNSA. The CDR3 sequence is 15 residues long. CDR3 sequence: CASSSATYATGTQYF. The CDR3 DNA reads TGTGCCAGCAGCTCCGCGACTTATGCCACAGGTACGCAGTATTTT.

This chain joins TRBV4-1 and TRBJ2-2, with no clear D. Deletions cut 3 bases from V and 6 bases from J, with 8 bases between. This CDR3 contains 13 residues. CDR1 MGHRA and CDR2 YSYEKL come from the germline V gene. The CDR3 region has the DNA TGCGCCAGCAGCCAGATCGGAGCCGGGGAGCTGTTTTTT. Translated, it gives CASSQIGAGELFF.

Regarding this clonotype: A far larger clone differs by one base, so this is likely a read error. This sequence joins TRBV7-6 and TRBJ2-3; D uncertain. The J call is uncertain, as TRBJ1-5 better fits the DNA end. This CDR3 has 11 amino acids. Per germline, CDR1 SGHVS and CDR2 FNYEAQ. The CDR3 nucleotides read TGTGCCAGCAGCGGAGCGGATACGCAGCATTTT. It is translated as CASSGADTQHF.

The chain joins TRBV30 to TRBJ2-3, with 11 bases that match TRBD2. The CDR3 extends over 16 amino acids. The germline V gene has CDR1 GTSNPN and CDR2 SVGIG (reference sequence). With V trimmed by 3 bases and J by 0 bases, 5 bases remained unmatched. The DNA of the CDR3 is TGTGCCTGGAGCGAAACTAGCGGGGGCAGCACAGATACGCAGTATTTT. Its translation is CAWSETSGGSTDTQYF.

This clonotype was counted many times. The rearrangement uses TRBV9 and TRBJ2-2, with D perhaps matching TRBD1 or TRBD2 (5 bases each). Germline CDR1 reads SGDLS; CDR2 reads YYNGEE. V gave up 7 bases and J gave up 2 bases, with 9 bases separating them. The CDR3 extends over 13 amino acids. CDR3 sequence reads: CASRDGNTGELFF. CDR3 nucleotides: TGTGCCAGCCGGGACGGTAACACCGGGGAGCTGTTTTTT.

The V and J genes are TRBV27 and TRBJ2-2; the D call may be TRBD1 or TRBD2 (6 bases each). Germline V gives CDR1 MNHEY, CDR2 SMNVEV (reference sequence). The CDR3 has 17 residues. V was trimmed by 2 bases and J by 7 bases, leaving 20 bases between them. The CDR3 loop reads CASSLVGVGGPGGELFF. CDR3 DNA sequence: TGTGCCAGCAGTTTAGTCGGTGTGGGGGGCCCGGGCGGGGAGCTGTTTTTT.

V gene TRBV25-1 combines with J gene TRBJ2-2, with 7 bases identical to TRBD1. The V gene's germline CDR1 is MGHDK and CDR2 SYGVNS. V was pared by 6 bases and J by 0 bases, with 4 bases of the junction left unmatched. CDR3 length: 15 amino acids. Written as DNA, the CDR3 is TGTGCCAGCAGACCGGGACAGACGAACACCGGGGAGCTGTTTTTT. It codes for CASRPGQTNTGELFF.

This clonotype was seen only a few times. The genes are TRBV9 and TRBJ2-2; D uncertain. The CDR3 totals 14 residues. V gave up 3 bases and J gave up 6 bases, with 12 bases separating them. From germline, CDR1 is SGDLS and CDR2 YYNGEE. CDR3 region: CASSGPRTSGELFF. The CDR3 DNA follows: TGTGCCAGCAGCGGCCCTAGGACCTCCGGGGAGCTGTTTTTT. The whole variable domain, filled in from reference TRBV9 and TRBJ2-2, reads DSGVTQTPKHLITATGQRVTLRCSPRSGDLSVYWYQQSLDQGLQFLIQYYNGEERAKGNILERFSAQQFPDLHSELNLSSLELGDSALYFCASSGPRTSGELFFGEGSRLTVL.